This T cell receptor (beta chain) originates from a study of technical replicates of blood from a handful of donors. V trimming: 5 bases; J trimming: 5 bases; junction bases outside the gene matches: 9. CDR1 and CDR2 (germline): MNHEY, SMNVEV (reference sequence). This CDR3 contains 16 residues. Data came from immunoSEQ multiplex PCR; TCRdb stores just in-frame clones and leaves some out. The data show tens of thousands of clones, 75% to 90% seen once. V gene TRBV27 combines with J gene TRBJ2-5; 12 bases agree with TRBD1. Material for sequencing was T cells isolated from PBMCs. This receptor was taken from a human donor in good health. CDR3 nucleotide sequence: TGTGCCAGCAGTGTAGGGACAGGGGGCCTCGGTGAGACCCAGTACTTC. It specifies CASSVGTGGLGETQYF.